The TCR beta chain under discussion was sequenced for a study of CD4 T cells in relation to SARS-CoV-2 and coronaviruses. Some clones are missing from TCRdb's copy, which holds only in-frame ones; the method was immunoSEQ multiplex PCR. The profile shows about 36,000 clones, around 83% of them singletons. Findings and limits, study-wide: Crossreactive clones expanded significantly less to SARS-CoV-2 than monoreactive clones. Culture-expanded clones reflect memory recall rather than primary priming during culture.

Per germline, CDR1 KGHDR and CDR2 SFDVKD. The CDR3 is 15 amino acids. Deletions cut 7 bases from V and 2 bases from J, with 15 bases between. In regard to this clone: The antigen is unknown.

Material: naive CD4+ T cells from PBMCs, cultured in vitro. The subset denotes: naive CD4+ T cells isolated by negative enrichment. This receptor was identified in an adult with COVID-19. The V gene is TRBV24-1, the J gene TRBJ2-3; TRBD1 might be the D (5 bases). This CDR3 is CATSVRGHLTDTQYF. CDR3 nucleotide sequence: TGTGCCACCAGCGTTCGAGGACACCTCACAGATACGCAGTATTTT.